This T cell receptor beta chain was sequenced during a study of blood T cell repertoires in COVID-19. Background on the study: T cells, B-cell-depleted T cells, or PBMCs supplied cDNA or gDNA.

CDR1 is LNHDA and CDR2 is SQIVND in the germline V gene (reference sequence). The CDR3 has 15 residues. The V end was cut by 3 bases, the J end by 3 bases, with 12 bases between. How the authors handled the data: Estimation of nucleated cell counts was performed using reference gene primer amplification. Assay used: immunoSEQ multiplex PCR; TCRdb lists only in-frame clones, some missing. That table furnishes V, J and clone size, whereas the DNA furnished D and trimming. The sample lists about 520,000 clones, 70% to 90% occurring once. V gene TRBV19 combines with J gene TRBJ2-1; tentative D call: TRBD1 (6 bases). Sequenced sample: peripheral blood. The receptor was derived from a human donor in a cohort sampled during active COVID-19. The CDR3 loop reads CASSMGHKLYNEQFF. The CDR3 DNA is TGTGCCAGTAGTATGGGACACAAACTCTACAATGAGCAGTTCTTC.